This T cell receptor beta chain was recovered during a study of cytomegalovirus exposure and HLA in healthy donors. Study at large: In a previous analysis, some 120 million unique TCR beta sequences were found from 150 million to 200 million T cells. Study results and limitations: While the bulk of TCR sequences proved rare, some public TCRs turned up in many donors.

PCR amplification relied on 60 Vbeta primers (plus 13 Jbeta primers). Clones were sequenced by immunoSEQ multiplex PCR, and TCRdb holds only the in-frame ones, with some missing. The table has 200,000 to 250,000 clones, 75% to 85% seen once. As for this clone: Its antigen is still unknown.

Losses at the gene ends were 4 bases for V and 6 bases for J; bases not matched to a gene: 5. Germline V gene lookup returns CDR1 MNHNY and CDR2 SVGAGI (reference sequence). The CDR3 extends over 13 amino acids. The origin of this receptor is a woman in her sixties in good health and CMV-seropositive. The sample consisted of PBMCs. The rearrangement uses TRBV6-6 and TRBJ1-2, with 7 bases fitting TRBD1. The CDR3 region has the DNA TGTGCCAGCAGTTCGAACAGGGGCAATGGCTACACCTTC. Its protein product is CASSSNRGNGYTF.